The entry below describes one T cell receptor (beta chain). The data derive from a study of T cell changes during pregnancy in multiple sclerosis. Using immunoSEQ multiplex PCR, the repertoire was profiled, and TCRdb retains in-frame clones only, with some absent. This table holds roughly 51,000 clones, about nine tenths found once. Material: CD4+ T cells from peripheral blood mononuclear cells, obtained after pregnancy. The clonotype originates from a female donor in good health, enrolled as a control in a pregnancy study.

CDR3 sequence (DNA): TGCAGTGCCAGGGGGAATTCACCCCTCCACTTT. This gives the protein CSARGNSPLHF. The chain couples TRBV20-1 to TRBJ1-6, with 7 nucleotides matching TRBD1. The CDR3 is 11 residues long. Germline lookup yields CDR1 DFQATT and CDR2 SNEGSKA (reference sequence). The V and J ends lost 6 bases and 7 bases, in that order; junction bases with no gene match: 0.